A selection of T cell receptor beta chains follows, all from one sample in a study of T-cell memory formation after mild COVID-19. One entry per CDR3 protein, called by TCRdb with MiXCR from the 5' RACE reads. The sample contains approximately 560,000 distinct CDR3 sequences, roughly 17% of which appear only once. Sequenced material: PBMCs or a T cell subset sorted from them (not recorded which). These receptors all come from an adult woman who had mild COVID-19 (a few samples of this study predate the infection). Cell type and time point are not known. The CDR3 runs from the conserved cysteine through the conserved F or W. The D gene is left open where the match is weak. Rows may omit the clone size; those that give it use once, few, many or a size class.

- TRBD2 TRBJ2-1 TRBV19 CASSVLAGVDEQFF TGTGCCAGTAGTGTACTAGCGGGGGTCGATGAGCAGTTCTTC
- TRBD1 TRBJ1-1 TRBV19 CASSMVSQGARTEAFF TGTGCCAGTAGTATGGTTTCACAGGGGGCTAGGACTGAAGCTTTCTTT
- - TRBJ2-5 TRBV27 CASSPDGETKYF TGTGCCAGCAGTCCCGACGGGGAGACCAAGTACTTC
- - TRBJ2-3 TRBV6-2/TRBV6-3 CASRDVGGATTDTQYF TGTGCCAGCAGGGACGTAGGGGGGGCCACAACAGATACGCAGTATTTT
- TRBD1 TRBJ1-1 TRBV14 CASSQTGSNTEAFF TGTGCCAGCAGCCAGACAGGGTCGAACACTGAAGCTTTCTTT
- - TRBJ1-1 TRBV30 CAWGTWGTEAFF TGTGCCTGGGGTACATGGGGCACTGAAGCTTTCTTT
few - TRBJ2-2 TRBV27 CASSLEGLGELFF TGTGCCAGCAGTTTAGAAGGGCTCGGGGAGCTGTTTTTT
few - TRBJ2-3 TRBV20-1 CSARVRGSTDTQYF TGCAGTGCTAGAGTTCGCGGGTCGACAGATACGCAGTATTTT
- TRBD2 TRBJ2-2 TRBV6-5 CASTYRLAGYGELFF TGTGCCAGCACCTACCGCCTAGCGGGGTACGGGGAGCTGTTTTTT
few - TRBJ1-2 TRBV29-1 CSVLTGNYGYTF TGCAGCGTCTTGACGGGAAACTATGGCTACACCTTC
few - TRBJ1-1 TRBV30 CAYEIRGTEAFF TGTGCCTACGAAATCCGGGGCACTGAAGCTTTCTTT
- TRBD2 TRBJ2-1 TRBV28 CASSFETSGGLTYNEQFF TGTGCCAGCAGTTTCGAGACTAGCGGGGGACTTACCTACAATGAGCAGTTCTTC
few - TRBJ1-1 TRBV7-2 CASSSDTFYTEAFF TGTGCCAGCAGCTCCGACACCTTCTACACTGAAGCTTTCTTT
many - TRBJ1-1 TRBV7-3 CASSFSGTVNTEAFF TGTGCCAGCAGCTTCTCCGGGACGGTGAACACTGAAGCTTTCTTT
few TRBD2 TRBJ2-2 TRBV5-5 CASSLDLAGVSRGELFF TGTGCCAGCAGCTTGGATCTAGCGGGGGTATCGCGCGGGGAGCTGTTTTTT
few TRBD2 TRBJ2-7 TRBV7-9 CASSQAGGPDEQYF TGTGCCAGCAGCCAAGCGGGAGGTCCCGACGAGCAGTACTTC
few TRBD2 TRBJ2-3 TRBV29-1 CSVEQTSADTQYF TGCAGCGTTGAACAAACTAGCGCTGATACGCAGTATTTT
few - TRBJ1-1 TRBV6-5 CASSYSPGMTEAFF TGTGCCAGCAGTTACTCACCAGGGATGACTGAAGCTTTCTTT
- TRBD2 TRBJ2-5 TRBV4-2 CASSQDSGGGGETQYF TGTGCCAGCAGCCAAGATTCGGGAGGGGGTGGAGAGACCCAGTACTTC
few - TRBJ1-2 TRBV7-9 CASSLDWRGHYGYTF TGTGCCAGCAGCTTAGATTGGAGGGGTCACTATGGCTACACCTTC
few TRBD2 TRBJ2-3 TRBV6-5 CASSTDSGRAVTDTQYF TGTGCCAGCAGCACTGATAGCGGGAGGGCCGTCACAGATACGCAGTATTTT
few TRBD2 TRBJ2-5 TRBV20-1 CSARPSGAGNQETQYF TGCAGTGCTAGACCCTCGGGAGCGGGAAACCAAGAGACCCAGTACTTC
- - TRBJ2-3 TRBV12-3/TRBV12-4 CASSLAGDSPRGQYF TGTGCCAGCAGTTTAGCGGGTGACAGCCCCCGTGGGCAGTATTTT
- - TRBJ2-2 TRBV23-1 CASSQTQNTGELFF TGCGCCAGCAGTCAAACACAGAACACCGGGGAGCTGTTTTTT
- - TRBJ2-6 TRBV4-2 CASSQGLRVGANVLTF TGTGCCAGCAGCCAAGGACTTCGAGTTGGGGCCAACGTCCTGACTTTC
- - TRBJ1-1 TRBV3-1 CASSQAGDANTEAFF TGTGCCAGCAGCCAAGCCGGGGACGCTAACACTGAAGCTTTCTTT
few - TRBJ2-2 TRBV5-1 CASSPVDNTGELFF TGCGCCAGCAGTCCCGTAGACAACACCGGGGAGCTGTTTTTT
- TRBD2 TRBJ2-7 TRBV5-1 CASSPTSGASYEQYF TGCGCCAGCAGTCCGACTAGCGGGGCCTCCTACGAGCAGTACTTC
few - TRBJ2-4 TRBV29-1 CSALPTGSQKGIQYF TGCAGCGCTCTCCCAACCGGGTCCCAAAAGGGCATTCAGTACTTC
- - TRBJ2-4 TRBV20-1 CSAREGLAPGYIQYF TGCAGTGCTAGAGAAGGGCTAGCGCCTGGGTACATTCAGTACTTC
few - TRBJ1-5 TRBV9 CASSVSGGSNQPQHF TGTGCCAGCAGCGTATCGGGCGGGAGCAATCAGCCCCAGCATTTT
few - TRBJ2-5 TRBV6-2/TRBV6-3 CASSMVYEETQYF TGTGCCAGCAGTATGGTCTACGAAGAGACCCAGTACTTC
few TRBD2 TRBJ2-7 TRBV4-2 CASSPLAGDPTYEQYF TGTGCCAGCAGCCCCTTAGCGGGGGATCCGACCTACGAGCAGTACTTC
- - TRBJ1-5 TRBV5-1 CASRGQDNQPQHF TGCGCCAGCCGGGGGCAGGACAATCAGCCCCAGCATTTT
- - TRBJ2-1 TRBV9 CASSGGPGAVTPGDEQFF TGTGCCAGCAGCGGGGGTCCCGGGGCGGTCACACCTGGGGATGAGCAGTTCTTC
once TRBD1 TRBJ2-7 TRBV9 CASSPDRVLGEQYF TGTGCCAGCAGCCCCGACAGGGTACTAGGAGAGCAGTACTTC
few TRBD1 TRBJ2-7 TRBV12-3/TRBV12-4 CASRAGTGVYEQYF TGTGCCAGCAGGGCCGGGACAGGGGTCTACGAGCAGTACTTC
- TRBD2 TRBJ2-7 TRBV5-6 CASSLSGRYSYEQYF TGTGCCAGCAGCTTGAGCGGGAGGTATTCCTACGAGCAGTACTTC
- TRBD1 TRBJ2-2 TRBV4-1 CASRQEPRGGAAGELFF TGCGCCAGCAGACAAGAACCCCGAGGGGGCGCGGCCGGGGAGCTGTTTTTT
- TRBD2 TRBJ2-3 TRBV5-4 CASSLLTLAGGTDTQYF TGTGCCAGCAGCTTGCTGACACTAGCGGGAGGGACAGATACGCAGTATTTT